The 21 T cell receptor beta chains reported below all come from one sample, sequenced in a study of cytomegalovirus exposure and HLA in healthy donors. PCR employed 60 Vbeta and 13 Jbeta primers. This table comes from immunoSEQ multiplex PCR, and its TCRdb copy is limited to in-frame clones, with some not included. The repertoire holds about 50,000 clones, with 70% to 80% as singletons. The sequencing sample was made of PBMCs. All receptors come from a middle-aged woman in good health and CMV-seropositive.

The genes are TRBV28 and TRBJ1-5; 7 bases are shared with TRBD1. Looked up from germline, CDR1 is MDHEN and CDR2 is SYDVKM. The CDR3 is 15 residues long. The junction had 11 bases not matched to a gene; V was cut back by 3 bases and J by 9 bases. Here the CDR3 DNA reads TGTGCCAGCAGTTTCGCCGACAGGGAGAGACTGCCCCAGCATTTT. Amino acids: CASSFADRERLPQHF.

CDR3 sequence reads: CATSRDRGRFVEAFF. CDR3 sequence (DNA): TGTGCCACCAGCAGAGATCGGGGAAGGTTCGTTGAAGCTTTCTTT. V gene TRBV15 combines with J gene TRBJ1-1; unclear D gene. Germline V gene data show CDR1 as LNHNV and CDR2 as YYDKDF (reference sequence). V lost 0 bases and J lost 7, with 15 bases in between. The CDR3 has 15 amino acids.

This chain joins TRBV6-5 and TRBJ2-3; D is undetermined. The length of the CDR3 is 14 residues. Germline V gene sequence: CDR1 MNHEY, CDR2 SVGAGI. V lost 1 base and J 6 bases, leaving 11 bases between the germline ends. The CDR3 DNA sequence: TGTGCCAGCAGTTACTATAGTTCGAGGGATACGCAGTATTTT. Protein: CASSYYSSRDTQYF.

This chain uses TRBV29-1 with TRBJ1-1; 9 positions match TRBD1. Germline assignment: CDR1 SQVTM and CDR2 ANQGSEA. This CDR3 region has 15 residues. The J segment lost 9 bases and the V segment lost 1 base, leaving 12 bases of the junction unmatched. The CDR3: CSVEGAGTGFGKAFF. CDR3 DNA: TGCAGCGTTGAAGGCGCCGGGACAGGGTTTGGAAAAGCTTTCTTT.

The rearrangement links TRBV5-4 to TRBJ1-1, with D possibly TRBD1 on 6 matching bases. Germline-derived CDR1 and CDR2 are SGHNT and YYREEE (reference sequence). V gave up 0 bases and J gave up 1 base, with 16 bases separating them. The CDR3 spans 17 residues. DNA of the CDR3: TGTGCCAGCAGCTTGGGAGCCTCGACAGGCGGGAACACTGAAGCTTTCTTT. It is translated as CASSLGASTGGNTEAFF.

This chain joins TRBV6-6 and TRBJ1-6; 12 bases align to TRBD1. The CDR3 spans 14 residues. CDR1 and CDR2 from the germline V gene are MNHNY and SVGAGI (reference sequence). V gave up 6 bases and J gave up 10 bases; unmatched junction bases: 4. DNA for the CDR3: TGTGCCAGCAGACCGGGACAGGGGGCATCACCCCTCCACTTT. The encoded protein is CASRPGQGASPLHF.

The CDR3 nucleotides read TGTGCCACCAGGGGACAAGGTGAACCTGGAAACACCATATATTTT. This codes for CATRGQGEPGNTIYF. The V call is TRBV6-1, the J call TRBJ1-3; D is perhaps TRBD1 (6 bases). The CDR3 has 15 amino acids. Trimming shortened V by 10 bases and J by 2 bases, and 18 bases separated the two germline ends. Germline values: CDR1 MNHNS, CDR2 SASEGT.

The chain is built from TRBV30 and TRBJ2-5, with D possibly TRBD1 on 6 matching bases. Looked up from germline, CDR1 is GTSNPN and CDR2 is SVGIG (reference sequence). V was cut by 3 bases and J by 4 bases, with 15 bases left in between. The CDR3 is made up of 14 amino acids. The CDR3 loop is CAWRKGRGAETQYF. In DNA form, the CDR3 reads TGTGCCTGGAGAAAGGGCAGGGGCGCAGAGACCCAGTACTTC.

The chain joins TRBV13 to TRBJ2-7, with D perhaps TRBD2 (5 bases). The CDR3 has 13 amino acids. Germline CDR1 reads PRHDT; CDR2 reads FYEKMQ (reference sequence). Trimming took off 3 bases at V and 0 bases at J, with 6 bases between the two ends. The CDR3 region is CASSLGSSYEQYF. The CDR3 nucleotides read TGTGCCAGCAGCTTGGGGAGCTCCTACGAGCAGTACTTC.

This CDR3 is CASSQEGAGLRQPQHF. Here the CDR3 DNA reads TGCGCCAGCAGCCAAGAGGGAGCGGGGCTGCGTCAGCCCCAGCATTTT. The V call is TRBV4-1, the J call TRBJ1-5, with a possible D match to TRBD1 (5 bases). Trimming took 0 bases from V and 6 from J, leaving 15 bases between them. CDR1 and CDR2 (germline): MGHRA, YSYEKL. CDR3 size: 16 residues.

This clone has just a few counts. CDR3 sequence: CAIALRDKNTEAFF. The DNA of the CDR3 is TGTGCCATCGCACTCCGGGACAAGAACACTGAAGCTTTCTTT. The chain is built from TRBV10-3 and TRBJ1-1; the D gene is possibly TRBD1 (6 bases). CDR1 and CDR2 from the germline V gene are ENHRY and SYGVKD. This CDR3 is built from 14 residues. V was clipped by 8 bases and J by 1 base, with 14 bases between them.

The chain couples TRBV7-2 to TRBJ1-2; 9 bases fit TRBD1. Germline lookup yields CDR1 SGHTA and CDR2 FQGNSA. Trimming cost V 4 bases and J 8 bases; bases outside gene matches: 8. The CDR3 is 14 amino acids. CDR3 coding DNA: TGTGCCAGCAGCTCCTCGGGACAGGGTAGCGGCTACACCTTC. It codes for CASSSSGQGSGYTF.

Here the CDR3 reads CASSRTSEETQYF. The CDR3 nucleotides read TGTGCCAGCTCCCGGACTAGCGAGGAGACCCAGTACTTC. The V call is TRBV18, the J call TRBJ2-5, with 9 bases aligning to TRBD2. The germline V gene has CDR1 KGHSH and CDR2 LQKENI. This CDR3 is 13 amino acids long. Unmatched junction bases numbered 4, after V lost 6 bases and J lost 5 bases.

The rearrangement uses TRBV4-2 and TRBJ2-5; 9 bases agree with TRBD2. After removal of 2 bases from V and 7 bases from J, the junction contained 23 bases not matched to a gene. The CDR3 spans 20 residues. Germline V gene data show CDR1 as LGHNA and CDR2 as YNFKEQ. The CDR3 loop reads CASSQTPGGSGGHRRGTQYF. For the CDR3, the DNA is TGTGCCAGCAGCCAAACCCCCGGGGGTAGCGGGGGTCATCGGAGGGGGACCCAGTACTTC.

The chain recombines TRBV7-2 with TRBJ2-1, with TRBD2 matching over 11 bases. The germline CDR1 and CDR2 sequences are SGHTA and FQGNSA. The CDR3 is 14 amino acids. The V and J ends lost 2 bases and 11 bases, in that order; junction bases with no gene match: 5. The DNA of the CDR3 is TGTGCCAGCAGCTTAAATCTAGCGGGGGGCCAGCAGTTCTTC. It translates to CASSLNLAGGQQFF.

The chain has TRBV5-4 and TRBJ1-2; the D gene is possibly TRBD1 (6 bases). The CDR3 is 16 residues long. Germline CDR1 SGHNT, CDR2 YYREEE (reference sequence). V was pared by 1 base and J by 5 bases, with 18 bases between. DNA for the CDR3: TGTGCCAGCAGCTTGCAGGATACAGGGCGGGGGTATGGCTACACCTTC. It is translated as CASSLQDTGRGYGYTF.

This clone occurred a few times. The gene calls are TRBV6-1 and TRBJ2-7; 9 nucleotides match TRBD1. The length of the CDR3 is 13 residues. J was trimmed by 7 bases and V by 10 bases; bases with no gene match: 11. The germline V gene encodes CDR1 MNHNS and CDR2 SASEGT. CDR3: CATRGQGMREQYF. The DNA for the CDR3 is TGTGCCACCAGGGGACAGGGTATGCGAGAGCAGTACTTC.

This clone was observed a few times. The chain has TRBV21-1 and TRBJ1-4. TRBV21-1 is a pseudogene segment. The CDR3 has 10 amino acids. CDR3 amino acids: CASSKSKLFF. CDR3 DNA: TGTGCCAGCAGCAAATCGAAACTGTTTTTT.

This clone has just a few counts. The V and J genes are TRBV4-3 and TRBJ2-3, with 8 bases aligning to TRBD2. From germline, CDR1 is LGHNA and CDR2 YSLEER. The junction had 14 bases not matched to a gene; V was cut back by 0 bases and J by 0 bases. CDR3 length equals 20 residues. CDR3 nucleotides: TGCGCCAGCAGCCAAGAACTAGCGGCGCCTGGCCGATTAAGCACAGATACGCAGTATTTT. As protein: CASSQELAAPGRLSTDTQYF.

Written as DNA, the CDR3 is TGTGCCAGCAGCCTACCTAACGTGGATGAGCAGTTCTTC. Translating gives CASSLPNVDEQFF. This chain links TRBV7-9 with TRBJ2-1, with unresolved D. Germline values: CDR1 SEHNR, CDR2 FQNEAQ (reference sequence). Trimming left V 5 bases short and J 8 bases short, with 13 bases between. The CDR3 is made up of 13 amino acids.

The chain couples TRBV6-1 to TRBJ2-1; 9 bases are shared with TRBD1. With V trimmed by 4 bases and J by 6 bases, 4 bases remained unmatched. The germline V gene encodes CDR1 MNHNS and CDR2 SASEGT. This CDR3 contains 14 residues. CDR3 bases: TGTGCCAGCAGTGTCCGGGACAGGGTCAATGAGCAGTTCTTC. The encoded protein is CASSVRDRVNEQFF.